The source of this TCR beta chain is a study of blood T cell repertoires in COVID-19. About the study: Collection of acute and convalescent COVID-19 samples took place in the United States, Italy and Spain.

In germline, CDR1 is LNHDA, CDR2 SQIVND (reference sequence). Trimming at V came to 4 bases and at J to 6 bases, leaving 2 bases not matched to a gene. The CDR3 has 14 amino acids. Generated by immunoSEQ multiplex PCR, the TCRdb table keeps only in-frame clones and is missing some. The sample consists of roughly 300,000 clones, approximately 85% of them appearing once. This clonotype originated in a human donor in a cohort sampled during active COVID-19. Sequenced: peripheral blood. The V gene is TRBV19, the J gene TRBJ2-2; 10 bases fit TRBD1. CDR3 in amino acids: CASSRTGGSGELFF. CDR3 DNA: TGTGCCAGTAGTAGGACAGGGGGTTCCGGGGAGCTGTTTTTT.